A selection of T cell receptor beta chains follows, all from one sample in a study of molecular identifiers for immune sequencing clone quantification. From the PCR reads, TCRdb called clonotypes with MiXCR, one entry per CDR3 protein. The sample carries approximately 320,000 distinct CDR3 sequences, about a quarter recorded once. The sample was naive CD8+ T cells from blood, with Jurkat cell RNA spiked in. The receptors were sampled from a human donor in good health. Some libraries in this study had Jurkat cell RNA spiked in. Each CDR3 is given with its conserved first and last residue. A D gene is named only where the DNA matches it firmly. A clone size is listed for some rows: how often the clone was seen (once, few, many), or a class if it is expanded.

v_call,clone_size,d_call,j_call,cdr3_aa,cdr3_nt
TRBV12-3/TRBV12-4,-,-,TRBJ2-7,CASRPAGADEQYF,TGTGCCAGCAGGCCCGCGGGGGCCGACGAGCAGTACTTC
TRBV9,-,TRBD2,TRBJ2-7,CASSGGGVDSEQYF,TGTGCCAGCAGCGGGGGGGGAGTAGACTCCGAGCAGTACTTC
TRBV13,-,-,TRBJ2-7,CASSSGPTTSSYEQYF,TGTGCCAGCAGCTCGGGACCGACGACCTCCTCCTACGAGCAGTACTTC
TRBV2,-,TRBD2,TRBJ2-3,CASSLPTSGTSTDTQYF,TGTGCCAGCAGTTTACCGACTAGCGGAACAAGCACAGATACGCAGTATTTT
TRBV7-9,many,TRBD2,TRBJ2-2,CFCGGLTGELFF,TGTTTCTGCGGGGGGCTCACCGGGGAGCTGTTTTTT
TRBV28,-,-,TRBJ1-5,CVSRHGRDRVNQPQHF,TGTGTCAGCAGGCACGGCCGGGACCGCGTCAATCAGCCCCAGCATTTT
TRBV2,few,-,TRBJ1-6,CASSETTREDSPLHF,TGTGCCAGCAGTGAGACGACCAGGGAGGATTCACCCCTCCACTTT
TRBV14,many,-,TRBJ2-2,CASSQVDAGELFF,TGTGCCAGCAGCCAAGTGGATGCCGGGGAGCTGTTTTTT
TRBV29-1,many,-,TRBJ1-1,CSVDVGVRNTEAFF,TGCAGCGTTGACGTGGGGGTACGGAACACTGAAGCTTTCTTT
TRBV7-9,-,-,TRBJ2-2,CASSLGFGLNAGELFF,TGTGCCAGCAGCTTAGGATTCGGTCTGAACGCCGGGGAGCTGTTTTTT
TRBV6-6,-,-,TRBJ2-7,CASREAGTSYEQYF,TGTGCCAGCAGGGAGGCCGGGACTTCCTACGAGCAGTACTTC
TRBV12-3/TRBV12-4,few,TRBD1,TRBJ2-2,CASSRWDRRNTGELFF,TGTGCCAGCAGTCGATGGGACAGGCGGAACACCGGGGAGCTGTTTTTT
TRBV7-9,few,-,TRBJ2-7,CASSAPGRYEQYF,TGTGCCAGCAGCGCCCCGGGGAGATACGAGCAGTACTTC
TRBV7-6,many,TRBD2,TRBJ2-3,CASSLPGRALTDTQYF,TGTGCCAGCAGCTTACCCGGGAGGGCCCTCACAGATACGCAGTATTTT
TRBV2,-,TRBD1,TRBJ2-2,CASIDRANANTGELFF,TGTGCCAGCATAGACAGGGCAAATGCGAACACCGGGGAGCTGTTTTTT
TRBV12-3/TRBV12-4,few,-,TRBJ1-1,CASRPGGGTEAFF,TGTGCCAGCAGACCCGGGGGGGGCACTGAAGCTTTCTTT
TRBV2,-,-,TRBJ2-3,CASSNSRMGPSTDTQYF,TGTGCCAGCAGTAACTCCAGGATGGGACCTAGCACAGATACGCAGTATTTT
TRBV9,few,-,TRBJ2-6,CASSVRANVLTF,TGTGCCAGCAGCGTGAGGGCCAACGTCCTGACTTTC
TRBV5-4,many,TRBD2,TRBJ2-7,CASSLEAGDSYEQYF,TGTGCCAGCAGCTTGGAAGCGGGAGATAGCTACGAGCAGTACTTC
TRBV2,few,-,TRBJ2-1,CALKAATYNEQFF,TGTGCCCTAAAAGCAGCTACATACAATGAGCAGTTCTTC
TRBV19,-,-,TRBJ1-5,CASRLNRGSFQPQHF,TGTGCCAGTAGGCTAAATAGGGGCTCATTTCAGCCCCAGCATTTT
TRBV20-1,few,TRBD1,TRBJ2-7,CSARFRGRYEQYF,TGCAGTGCTAGGTTCAGGGGGCGGTACGAGCAGTACTTC